The clone carrying this T cell receptor (beta chain) is medium-sized. Its matching antigen is unknown. This sample was included in a study of beta chain features in type 1 diabetes. Study-wide results and caveats: Sequencing the cDNA could make cells with high TCR expression show up more than they should. Insertion counts at VDJ junctions were lower in type 1 diabetes patients, who also showed more deletions there. A moderate, significant TCRB CDR3 shortening appeared in type 1 diabetes across four CD4+ subsets.

The germline V gene has CDR1 MGHRA and CDR2 YSYEKL. CDR3 length equals 15 residues. V lost 4 bases and J lost 3; bases outside the gene matches: 5. As every portion of the isolated RNA was reverse transcribed, the sequencing read expressed TCRB transcripts. Only in-frame clones appear in the TCRdb table, and some are missing; sequencing was by immunoSEQ multiplex PCR. The sample comprises over 120,000 clones, about an eighth of which are singletons, and 1.3% rests with the top ten. The origin of this receptor is a man between 18 and 35 years old with type 1 diabetes. V gene TRBV4-1 combines with J gene TRBJ1-4; 7 bases line up with TRBD1. The sequenced sample consisted of central memory CD4+ T cells from blood. The CDR3 coding sequence is TGCGCCAGCAGCCGAACAGGGGCCCCTAATGAAAAACTGTTTTTT. Translation: CASSRTGAPNEKLFF.